A selection of T cell receptor beta chains follows, all from one sample in a study of healthy donors' naive CD4 and CD8 T cells. In TCRdb, the reads were re-called with MiXCR into one record per CDR3 protein. In the table there are roughly 200,000 distinct CDR3 sequences, over 60% of which are singletons. What was sequenced was naive CD4+ and CD8+ T cells sorted from blood, pooled from several donors. All receptors derive from a pool of human donors in good health; the sample pools cells from several healthy donors. Each CDR3 is given with its conserved first and last residue. D genes are given only for firm matches. Not every row has a clone size; where given, it reads once, few, many or a size class.

j_call	d_call	v_call	clone_size	cdr3_nt	cdr3_aa
TRBJ1-1	NA	TRBV29-1	NA	TGCAGCGTTGAAGGGAACCTCCGGAACACTGAAGCTTTCTTT	CSVEGNLRNTEAFF
TRBJ1-1	NA	TRBV30	once	TGTGCCTGGAGTGTACACGGGGTGAACACTGAAGCTTTCTTT	CAWSVHGVNTEAFF
TRBJ2-7	TRBD2	TRBV27	NA	TGTGCCAGCAACCAAGCGGGAGTGCCCTACGAGCAGTACTTC	CASNQAGVPYEQYF
TRBJ1-2	NA	TRBV29-1	NA	TGCAGCGTTTTAGTAGCTAACTATGGCTACACCTTC	CSVLVANYGYTF
TRBJ1-1	NA	TRBV6-5	NA	TGTGCCAGCAGTTTTGGAGAGACTGAAGCTTTCTTT	CASSFGETEAFF
TRBJ1-5	TRBD1	TRBV29-1	NA	TGCAGCGTTTCCACAGGGGGCATCAATCAGCCCCAGCATTTT	CSVSTGGINQPQHF
TRBJ2-3	NA	TRBV29-1	NA	TGCACCATGGTGGTCGGCAACCAGGATACGCAGTATTTT	CTMVVGNQDTQYF
TRBJ1-5	NA	TRBV15	once	TGTGCCACCAGCAGAGACGGGAGTAGCAATCAGCCCCAGCATTTT	CATSRDGSSNQPQHF
TRBJ2-2	TRBD1	TRBV11-3	NA	TGTGCCAGCAGCTCGGGACAGGGGCCGGCCGGGGAGCTGTTTTTT	CASSSGQGPAGELFF
TRBJ2-2	NA	TRBV30	NA	TGTGCCTGGAGTGTAGATAGTCCGAACACCGGGGAGCTGTTTTTT	CAWSVDSPNTGELFF
TRBJ2-3	NA	TRBV29-1	NA	TGCAGCGGGGACTTGACAGATACGCAGTATTTT	CSGDLTDTQYF
TRBJ2-5	NA	TRBV7-9	NA	TGTGCCAGCAGCTTTGGACTCCAAGAGACCCAGTACTTC	CASSFGLQETQYF
TRBJ2-3	NA	TRBV29-1	NA	TGCAGCGTTGAAGAGAAAAGACCAGGGGCCGGCCCAGATACGCAGTATTTT	CSVEEKRPGAGPDTQYF
TRBJ2-5	NA	TRBV27	NA	TGTGCCAGCAGCCCGGTGGGGAACCAAGAGACCCAGTACTTC	CASSPVGNQETQYF
TRBJ2-5	NA	TRBV15	NA	TGTGCCACCAGCAGAGACCCTACGGCGGTACAAGAGACCCAGTACTTC	CATSRDPTAVQETQYF
TRBJ1-1	NA	TRBV7-8	NA	TGTGCCAGCAGCTTAGCGAGTGATGCCTGGGGGAACACTGAAGCTTTCTTT	CASSLASDAWGNTEAFF
TRBJ2-7	NA	TRBV6-2/TRBV6-3	NA	TGTGCCAGCAAAGGGACGGGGACGGGCGAGCAGTACTTC	CASKGTGTGEQYF
TRBJ2-7	NA	TRBV29-1	once	TGCAGCGTTGAAGATCGGACTCCGTTCGAGCAGTACTTC	CSVEDRTPFEQYF
TRBJ2-7	NA	TRBV11-1	NA	TGTGCCAGCAGCTTAGTACCGGCTGCGACCTCCTACGAGCAGTACTTC	CASSLVPAATSYEQYF
TRBJ2-2	NA	TRBV19	NA	TGTGCCAGTATTCGTCGGGACTCTTACACCGGGGAGCTGTTTTTT	CASIRRDSYTGELFF
TRBJ2-1	NA	TRBV19	once	TGTGCCAGTAGTGGCTGGGACCGATCCTCCTACAATGAGCAGTTCTTC	CASSGWDRSSYNEQFF
TRBJ1-5	NA	TRBV30	NA	TGTGCCTGGAGTCTATGGCAGGCCGGACAGCCCCAGCATTTT	CAWSLWQAGQPQHF
TRBJ1-1	NA	TRBV5-5	NA	TGTGCCAGCAGTCGTATCGCCGAAACTGGGACTGAAGCTTTCTTT	CASSRIAETGTEAFF
TRBJ1-2	NA	TRBV6-2/TRBV6-3	NA	TGTGCCAGCAGTCAAGGAGGGATTCGTGGCTACACCTTC	CASSQGGIRGYTF
TRBJ2-1	NA	TRBV29-1	NA	TGCAGCGTTGATGCAGGGAGCTCCTACAATGAGCAGTTCTTC	CSVDAGSSYNEQFF
TRBJ2-1	NA	TRBV5-5	few	TGTGCCAGCAGCTTGGTACAGGGAGTTAAGCCTTACAATGAGCAGTTCTTC	CASSLVQGVKPYNEQFF
TRBJ2-7	NA	TRBV12-3/TRBV12-4	NA	TGTGCCAGCAGTTTAGGGACTTTTAGATCCTACGAGCAGTACTTC	CASSLGTFRSYEQYF
TRBJ2-2	NA	TRBV27	NA	TGTGCCAGCAGTTTATGGTCCGGGGAGCTGTTTTTT	CASSLWSGELFF
TRBJ1-5	NA	TRBV12-3/TRBV12-4	NA	TGTGCCAGCAGTTCCCCTGCCGGGCAGGGAAATCAGCCCCAGCATTTT	CASSSPAGQGNQPQHF
TRBJ2-1	NA	TRBV19	NA	TGTGCCAGTAGTATAGGAGTCAGCTCCTACAATGAGCAGTTCTTC	CASSIGVSSYNEQFF
TRBJ2-1	TRBD2	TRBV29-1	few	TGCAGCGTTGACCCTAGCGGGAGTAGTGAGCAGTTCTTC	CSVDPSGSSEQFF
TRBJ1-2	TRBD1	TRBV27	NA	TGTGCCAGCAGTTCCCGTCCCGGGACAGGGTTGAGGTACTATGGCTACACCTTC	CASSSRPGTGLRYYGYTF
TRBJ1-3	NA	TRBV10-3	NA	TGTGCCACCATAAGAGACATTGCTGGAAACACCATATATTTT	CATIRDIAGNTIYF
TRBJ2-2	TRBD2	TRBV6-2/TRBV6-3	NA	TGTGCCAGCAGCCGCCCTTGGGTAGCGGGGGGCCAGAGGAACACCGGGGAGCTGTTTTTT	CASSRPWVAGGQRNTGELFF
TRBJ1-5	NA	TRBV20-1	NA	TGCAGTGCACACATGAGGGGACGACAGCCCCAGCATTTT	CSAHMRGRQPQHF
TRBJ2-7	TRBD1	TRBV5-6	NA	TGTGCCAGCAGCTCCCGGGACAGGAGCTCCTACGAGCAGTACTTC	CASSSRDRSSYEQYF
TRBJ1-2	NA	TRBV6-5	NA	TGTGCCAGCGGTTCAGGGCTGGGCTACACCTTC	CASGSGLGYTF
TRBJ1-3	NA	TRBV12-3/TRBV12-4	few	TGTGCCAGCAGTTCGGGAAACACCATATATTTT	CASSSGNTIYF
TRBJ1-1	TRBD1	TRBV6-5	NA	TGTGCCTCCTCCACAGGGGCGTACACTGAAGCTTTCTTT	CASSTGAYTEAFF
TRBJ2-3	NA	TRBV11-2	once	TGTGCCAGCATTGCGGCGGGTCCAGATACGCAGTATTTT	CASIAAGPDTQYF